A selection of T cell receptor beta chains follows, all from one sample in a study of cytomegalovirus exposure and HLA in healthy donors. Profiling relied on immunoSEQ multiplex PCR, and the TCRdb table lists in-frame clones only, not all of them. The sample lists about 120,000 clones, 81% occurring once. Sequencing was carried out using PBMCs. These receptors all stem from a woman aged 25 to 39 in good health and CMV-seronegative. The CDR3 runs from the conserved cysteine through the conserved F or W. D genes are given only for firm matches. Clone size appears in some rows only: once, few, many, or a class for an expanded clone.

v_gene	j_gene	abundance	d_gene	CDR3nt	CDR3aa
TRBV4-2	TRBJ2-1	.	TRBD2	TGTGCCAGCAGCCAAGATGTGGCGGGAGGGGGACGGGAGCAGTTCTTC	CASSQDVAGGGREQFF
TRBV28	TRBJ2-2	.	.	TGTGCCAGCACCTTCCGGAACACCGGGGAGCTGTTTTTT	CASTFRNTGELFF
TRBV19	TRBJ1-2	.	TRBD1	TGTGCCAGTCGGACAGGAGCGGTAGGTGGCCACACCTTC	CASRTGAVGGHTF
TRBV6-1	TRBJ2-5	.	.	TGTGCCAGCAGTGAACAAGACAGGACCCAGTACTTC	CASSEQDRTQYF
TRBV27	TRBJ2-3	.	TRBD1	TGTGCCAGCAGTTTATCGACAGGGTCAGATACGCAGTATTTT	CASSLSTGSDTQYF
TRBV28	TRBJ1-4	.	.	TGTGCCAGCAGTCCCCCCCGACAGGCTTCTAATGAAAAACTGTTTTTT	CASSPPRQASNEKLFF
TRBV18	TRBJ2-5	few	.	TGTGCCAGCTCGCCTTCAGAAGAAGAGACCCAGTACTTC	CASSPSEEETQYF
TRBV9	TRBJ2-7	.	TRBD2	TGTGCCAGCAATAGGGCGGGAGATGAATACGAGCAGTACTTC	CASNRAGDEYEQYF
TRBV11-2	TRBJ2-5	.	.	TGTGCCAGCAGCTTTAGCACAGAGACCCAGTACTTC	CASSFSTETQYF
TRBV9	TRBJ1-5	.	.	TGTGCCAGCAGCGCCCTCCGACAGGACCTTAATCAGCCCCAGCATTTT	CASSALRQDLNQPQHF
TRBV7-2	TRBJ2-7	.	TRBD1	TGTGCCAGCAGCTTAAGTCAGGGGGCCTACGAGCAGTACTTC	CASSLSQGAYEQYF
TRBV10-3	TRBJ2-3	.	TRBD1	TGTGCCATCTGGGATACAGGGGGCAGCGCAGATACGCAGTATTTT	CAIWDTGGSADTQYF
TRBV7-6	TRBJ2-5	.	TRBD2	TGTGCCAGCAGCTTAGCCGGACTAGCGGGGCAAGAGACCCAGTACTTC	CASSLAGLAGQETQYF
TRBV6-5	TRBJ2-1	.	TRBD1	TGTGCCAGCATCAATCCGGCAGGGGGCAATGAGCAGTTCTTC	CASINPAGGNEQFF
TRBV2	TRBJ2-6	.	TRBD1	TGTGCCAGCAGGAAGACAGGGGGCTCTGGGGCCAACGTCCTGACTTTC	CASRKTGGSGANVLTF
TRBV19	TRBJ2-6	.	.	TGTGCCAGTAGTATTTTTAGATCTGGGGCCAACGTCCTGACTTTC	CASSIFRSGANVLTF
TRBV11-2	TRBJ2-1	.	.	TGTGCCAGCAGCTTGGGCATACTAGGTAGCCACAATGAGCAGTTCTTC	CASSLGILGSHNEQFF
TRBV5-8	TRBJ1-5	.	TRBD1	TGTGCCAGCAGCTTTTTCAAACAGGGGGTGCAGCCCCAGCATTTT	CASSFFKQGVQPQHF
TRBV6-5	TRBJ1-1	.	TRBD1	TGTGCCAACAGTCCCCGGGACAGGAGGGACACTGAAGCTTTCTTT	CANSPRDRRDTEAFF
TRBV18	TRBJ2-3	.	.	TGTGCCAGCTCACCAAAGAGACTAGGGGGCACAGATACGCAGTATTTT	CASSPKRLGGTDTQYF
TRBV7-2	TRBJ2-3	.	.	TGTGCCAGCAGCTTAAGGGGCGATCGCACAGATACGCAGTATTTT	CASSLRGDRTDTQYF
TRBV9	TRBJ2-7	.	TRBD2	TGTGCCAGCAGCGTTCAAGCGGGAGCCTCCTACGAGCAGTACTTC	CASSVQAGASYEQYF
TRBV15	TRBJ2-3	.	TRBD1	TGTGCCACCCGAGGACAGGGGGCGGCAGATACGCAGTATTTT	CATRGQGAADTQYF
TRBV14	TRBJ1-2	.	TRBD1	TGTGCCAGCAGCGCCTCAGGGGGCTCTATCTATGGCTACACCTTC	CASSASGGSIYGYTF
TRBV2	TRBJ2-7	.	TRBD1	TGTGCCAGCAGTGTCCGAACAGGGGGCTCCTACGAGCAGTACTTC	CASSVRTGGSYEQYF
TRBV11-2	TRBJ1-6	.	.	TGTGCCAGCAGCTTACAGGCCTCCTATAATTCACCCCTCCACTTT	CASSLQASYNSPLHF
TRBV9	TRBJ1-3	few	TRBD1	TGTGCCAGCAGCGCATCACAGGGGTTTGGAAACACCATATATTTT	CASSASQGFGNTIYF
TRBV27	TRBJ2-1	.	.	TGTGCCAGCAGTTTTGGTAGCGGAGAACACAATGAGCAGTTCTTC	CASSFGSGEHNEQFF
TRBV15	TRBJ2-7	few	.	TGTGCCACCAGCAGGGCCGGGAACCTCTACGAGCAGTACTTC	CATSRAGNLYEQYF
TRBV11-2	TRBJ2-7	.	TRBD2	TGTGCCAGCAGCATAACTAGCGGGCCCGCCTACGAGCAGTACTTC	CASSITSGPAYEQYF
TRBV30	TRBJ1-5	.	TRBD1	TGTGCCTGGAGTGTTAATCTCGGACAGGCCAATCAGCCCCAGCATTTT	CAWSVNLGQANQPQHF
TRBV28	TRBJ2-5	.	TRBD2	TGTGCCAGCAGTTCTCGGGGAGCGGGGCTCCAAGGGGCCCAGTACTTC	CASSSRGAGLQGAQYF
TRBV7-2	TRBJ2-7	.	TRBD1	TGTGCCAGCAGCCCGGAGGACAGGGGACCCTACGAGCAGTACTTC	CASSPEDRGPYEQYF
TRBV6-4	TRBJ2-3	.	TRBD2	TGTGCCAGCAGTGACGATGACGGCGGGAGGGCCAAAGATACGCAGTATTTT	CASSDDDGGRAKDTQYF
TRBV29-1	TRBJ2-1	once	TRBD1	TGCAGCGTTGAAGGCGGTGCAACGGGACAGTTCAATGAGCAGTTCTTC	CSVEGGATGQFNEQFF
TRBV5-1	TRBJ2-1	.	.	TGCGCCAGCAGCTTGGCTGGTAGCGGCCGCCCCAATGAGCAGTTCTTC	CASSLAGSGRPNEQFF
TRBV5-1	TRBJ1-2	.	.	TGCGCCAGCAGCTCCTTGACAGTGACGGACCATGGCTACACCTTC	CASSSLTVTDHGYTF
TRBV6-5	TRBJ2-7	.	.	TGTGCCAGCACTACAGGGGGGGCCTACGAGCAGTACTTC	CASTTGGAYEQYF
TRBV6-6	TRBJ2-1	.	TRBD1	TGTGCCAGCAGTCCCACACGGACAGGGTCAGGTGAGCAGTTCTTC	CASSPTRTGSGEQFF
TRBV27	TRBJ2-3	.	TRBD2	TGTGCCAGCAGTTTTAGCGGGGGAAGCACAGATACGCAGTATTTT	CASSFSGGSTDTQYF
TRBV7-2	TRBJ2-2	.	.	TGTGCCAGCAGCTTGGGCCCTGCCGGGGAGCTGTTTTTT	CASSLGPAGELFF
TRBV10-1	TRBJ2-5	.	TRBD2	TGCGCCAGCAGCGCTAGCGGGACCCAAGAGACCCAGTACTTC	CASSASGTQETQYF
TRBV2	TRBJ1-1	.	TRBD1	TGTGCCAGCAGCCTGACAGGGCTGAGGACTGAAGCTTTCTTT	CASSLTGLRTEAFF
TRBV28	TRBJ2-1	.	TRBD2	TGTGCCAGCAGCGGGACTAGCGGGAGTATAAATGAGCAGTTCTTC	CASSGTSGSINEQFF
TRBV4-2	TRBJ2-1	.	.	TGTGCCAGCAGCCAAGAGATAGGGAGCTCCTACAATGAGCAGTTCTTC	CASSQEIGSSYNEQFF
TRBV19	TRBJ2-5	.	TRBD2	TGTGCCAGTAGGCGACGGGGGGGTGGAGAGACCCAGTACTTC	CASRRRGGGETQYF
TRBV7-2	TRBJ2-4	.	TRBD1	TGTGCCAGCAGCCGGGACAGGTTGACCAAAAACATTCAGTACTTC	CASSRDRLTKNIQYF
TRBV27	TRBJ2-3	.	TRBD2	TGTGCCATCTCCCCCCGAGTCGGGGGGGCAGATACGCAGTATTTT	CAISPRVGGADTQYF
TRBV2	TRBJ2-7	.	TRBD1	TGTGCCAGCAGTCGGGACAGCTACTACGAGCAGTACTTC	CASSRDSYYEQYF
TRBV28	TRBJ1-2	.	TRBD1	TGTGCCAGCAGTCCAGGGACAGGGTGGCTCTATGGCTACACCTTC	CASSPGTGWLYGYTF
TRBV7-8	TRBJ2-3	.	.	TGTGCCAGCAGCGCGGGACGAGGCACTGGCACAGATACGCAGTATTTT	CASSAGRGTGTDTQYF
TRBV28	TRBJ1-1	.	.	TGTGCCAGCAGTCCCCCCCGGCGCGAGGCTGAAGCTTTCTTT	CASSPPRREAEAFF
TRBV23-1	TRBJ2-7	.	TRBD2	TGCGCCAGCAGTCCAGAGGGCGGGAGGGCCCCCGGTCGTGAGCAGTACTTC	CASSPEGGRAPGREQYF
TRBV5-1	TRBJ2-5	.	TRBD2	TGCGCCAGCAGCCCAAGCGGGGGGGGCGAAAGGTCGGAAGAGACCCAGTACTTC	CASSPSGGGERSEETQYF
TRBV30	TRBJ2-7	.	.	TGTGCCTGGAGCGGTTCGGACGAGCAGTACTTC	CAWSGSDEQYF
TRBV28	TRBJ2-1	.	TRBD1	TGTGCCAGCTCCCGGACAGGGGTATACAATGAGCAGTTCTTC	CASSRTGVYNEQFF
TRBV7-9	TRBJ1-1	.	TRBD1	TGTGCCAGCAGCAAGGACAGGGATGAAGCTTTCTTT	CASSKDRDEAFF